These 27 T cell receptor beta chains were sequenced from one sample in a study of Tregs in tolerant kidney transplant recipients. The protocol was immunoSEQ multiplex PCR, while the TCRdb copy is restricted to in-frame clones and leaves out a portion. The profile shows about 59,000 clones, around four fifths of them singletons. The sequencing sample was made of CD4+ T cells from blood. The receptor set was obtained from a human donor in good health.

V usage is TRBV2 and J usage is TRBJ2-1, with D perhaps matching TRBD2 (6 bases). Germline V gene lookup returns CDR1 SNHLY and CDR2 FYNNEI. This CDR3 has 13 amino acids. V lost 7 bases and J lost 1, with 8 bases in between. This chain's CDR3 is CASNRESYNEQFF. CDR3 nucleotides: TGTGCCAGCAACCGGGAGTCCTACAATGAGCAGTTCTTC. Combining the CDR3 with reference TRBV2 and TRBJ2-1 gives the whole variable domain EPEVTQTPSHQVTQMGQEVILRCVPISNHLYFYWYRQILGQKVEFLVSFYNNEISEKSEIFDDQFSVERPDGSNFTLKIRSTKLEDSAMYFCASNRESYNEQFFGPGTRLTVL.

This clone was counted once. This sequence joins TRBV6-1 and TRBJ1-5, with TRBD1 matching over 8 bases. The CDR3 length is 13 residues. CDR1 and CDR2 (germline): MNHNS, SASEGT. The V segment lost 1 base and the J segment 13 bases; nucleotides outside the gene matches: 6. The CDR3 spells CASSEEGTGPQHF. The CDR3 DNA follows: TGTGCCAGCAGTGAAGAAGGGACAGGTCCTCAGCATTTT.

The chain couples TRBV18 to TRBJ1-4; possible D gene TRBD1, 6 bases. This CDR3 contains 15 residues. Germline V gives CDR1 KGHSH, CDR2 LQKENI. Trimming shortened V by 3 bases and J by 8 bases, and 16 bases separated the two germline ends. The CDR3 nucleotides read TGTGCCAGCTCACCTCGACAGGTCGTTGGGGAAAAACTGTTTTTT. This gives the protein CASSPRQVVGEKLFF.

The chain links TRBV6-5 to TRBJ2-1; 7 bases are shared with TRBD2. The CDR3 extends over 12 amino acids. The ends lost 7 bases at V and 3 bases at J; junction bases unmatched: 0. Germline V lookup: CDR1 MNHEY, CDR2 SVGAGI. CDR3 loop: CASKRGYNEQFF. CDR3 nucleotide sequence: TGTGCCAGCAAGCGGGGCTACAATGAGCAGTTCTTC.

This rearrangement joins TRBV18 to TRBJ2-1; D is ambiguous. This CDR3 contains 13 residues. Looked up from germline, CDR1 is KGHSH and CDR2 is LQKENI. The V gene lost 3 bases and the J gene lost 0 bases, with 3 bases spanning the gap. In DNA form, the CDR3 reads TGTGCCAGCTCACCCCCCTCCTACAATGAGCAGTTCTTC. Translation: CASSPPSYNEQFF.

The gene calls are TRBV19 and TRBJ1-1; maybe TRBD1 (5 bases). Trimming removed 5 bases from V and 8 bases from J, with 9 bases in between. The CDR3 totals 11 residues. Germline CDR1 LNHDA, CDR2 SQIVND (reference sequence). The CDR3: CASSGREEAFF. The CDR3 region has the DNA TGTGCCAGTAGTGGCAGGGAGGAAGCTTTCTTT.

The chain recombines TRBV6-1 with TRBJ2-7, with TRBD2 matching over 9 bases. Germline V gives CDR1 MNHNS, CDR2 SASEGT. Trimming at V came to 0 bases and at J to 1 base, leaving 4 bases not matched to a gene. This CDR3 spans 16 amino acids. CDR3 region: CASSEATSGYSYEQYF. The CDR3 DNA reads TGTGCCAGCAGTGAAGCCACTAGCGGGTATTCCTACGAGCAGTACTTC.

The chain couples TRBV28 to TRBJ1-6, with D hard to call. V lost 3 bases to trimming and J lost 8 bases, with 17 bases between them. This CDR3 is 16 amino acids long. Germline CDR1 reads MDHEN; CDR2 reads SYDVKM. The CDR3 loop reads CASSFRFTRADSPLHF. The CDR3 nucleotides are TGTGCCAGCAGTTTTAGGTTCACTCGGGCGGATTCACCCCTCCACTTT.

V is TRBV7-2 and J is TRBJ1-2; 11 nucleotides align to TRBD1. The V gene end was trimmed by 5 bases and the J gene end by 4 bases; junction bases not matched to a gene: 12. CDR3 length: 17 amino acids. The V gene's germline CDR1 is SGHTA and CDR2 FQGNSA. The CDR3 reads CASSTRRGTGGIYGYTF. The CDR3, as DNA: TGTGCCAGCAGCACCAGAAGAGGGACAGGGGGGATCTATGGCTACACCTTC.

This chain joins TRBV10-2 and TRBJ2-5, with 10 nucleotides matching TRBD2. Per germline, CDR1 WSHSY and CDR2 SAAADI. The CDR3 loop spans 17 amino acids. The trim removed 2 bases at V and 7 bases at J, leaving 13 bases unmatched. This CDR3 is CASSESPLAGARRTQYF. Written as DNA, the CDR3 is TGCGCCAGCAGTGAGAGCCCCCTAGCGGGGGCCCGACGGACCCAGTACTTC.

The chain carries TRBV9 and TRBJ1-2, with TRBD1 identical over 9 bases. CDR3 length: 15 residues. Losses at the gene ends were 4 bases for V and 6 bases for J; bases not matched to a gene: 10. Germline assignment: CDR1 SGDLS and CDR2 YYNGEE. CDR3 sequence: CASSPPPGQGDGYTF. DNA for the CDR3: TGTGCCAGCAGCCCACCCCCGGGACAGGGTGATGGCTACACCTTC.

The chain employs TRBV4-3 and TRBJ2-7; 7 nucleotides line up with TRBD2. The germline V gene encodes CDR1 LGHNA and CDR2 YSLEER. The CDR3 is made up of 15 amino acids. Germline trimming cut 0 bases from V and 0 bases from J; bases unmatched to any gene: 2. The CDR3 reads CASSQEWTSSYEQYF. The DNA for the CDR3 is TGCGCCAGCAGCCAAGAATGGACTAGCTCCTACGAGCAGTACTTC.

This chain connects TRBV30 to TRBJ1-6; a weak D match, TRBD1 (5 bases). This CDR3 comprises 13 residues. The germline V gene has CDR1 GTSNPN and CDR2 SVGIG (reference sequence). Deletions cut 0 bases from V and 10 bases from J, with 10 bases between. CDR3 region: CAWSVSRDSPLHF. DNA for the CDR3: TGTGCCTGGAGTGTGTCCCGGGACTCACCCCTCCACTTT.

V usage is TRBV21-1 and J usage is TRBJ2-7; no check of the table's D call, TRBD2, against the DNA was made. TRBV21-1 is reported as a pseudogene. The CDR3 extends over 19 amino acids. DNA for the CDR3: TGTGCCAGCAGCTATCCGGGACTAGCGGTCACCCTCGACCCCTACGAGCAGTACTTC. This translates into CASSYPGLAVTLDPYEQYF.

CDR3 sequence (DNA): TGTGCCAGCAGCTCCACAGGGGGCAGGGAGACCCAGTACTTC. It specifies CASSSTGGRETQYF. V usage is TRBV5-4 and J usage is TRBJ2-5; 9 bases map to TRBD1. Germline values: CDR1 SGHNT, CDR2 YYREEE (reference sequence). The CDR3 runs to 14 residues. V was clipped by 3 bases and J by 5 bases; unmatched bases: 5.

The V call is TRBV19, the J call TRBJ2-7; D gene uncertain. The V gene lost 1 base and the J gene lost 0 bases, with 10 bases spanning the gap. The CDR3 runs 15 residues. The germline V gene encodes CDR1 LNHDA and CDR2 SQIVND (reference sequence). The CDR3 is CASSIGAGSSYEQYF. DNA for the CDR3: TGTGCCAGTAGTATAGGAGCCGGAAGCTCCTACGAGCAGTACTTC.

The rearrangement uses TRBV5-5 and TRBJ2-3, with no clear D. The CDR3 runs 14 residues. Trimming left V 1 base short and J 0 bases short, with 6 bases between. Germline V gene lookup returns CDR1 SGHKS and CDR2 YYEKEE (reference sequence). The CDR3 DNA reads as TGTGCCAGCAGCTTGACGGCCAGCACAGATACGCAGTATTTT. This sequence encodes CASSLTASTDTQYF.

The chain has TRBV6-1 and TRBJ1-6; 9 nucleotides match TRBD1. Germline V gene data show CDR1 as MNHNS and CDR2 as SASEGT. J lost 7 bases, V lost 6 bases, and 7 bases had no gene match. This CDR3 is 15 amino acids long. CDR3 bases: TGTGCCAGCAGCGCACACAGGGGGCTGAATTCACCCCTCCACTTT. It translates to CASSAHRGLNSPLHF.

The CDR3 spells CASSLDGSGRTAETQYF. CDR3 sequence (DNA): TGTGCCAGCAGCTTAGATGGCAGCGGGAGAACGGCGGAGACCCAGTACTTC. This rearrangement joins TRBV7-2 to TRBJ2-5; 8 bases match TRBD2. Per the germline V gene, CDR1 is SGHTA and CDR2 is FQGNSA. The CDR3 is made up of 17 amino acids. Trimming took 1 base from V and 5 from J; bases not matched to a gene: 12.

The rearrangement links TRBV4-2 to TRBJ1-4; the D is unclear. CDR3 length equals 15 residues. The ends were cut back, 8 bases at V and 3 bases at J, with 16 bases in the middle. From germline, CDR1 is LGHNA and CDR2 YNFKEQ. The DNA for the CDR3 is TGTGCCAGCGCCGACTCCGGCGCCGCTAATGAAAAACTGTTTTTT. It codes for CASADSGAANEKLFF.

The J gene is TRBJ1-4, the V gene TRBV18; 8 bases are shared with TRBD1. Germline V gives CDR1 KGHSH, CDR2 LQKENI. Trimming at V came to 5 bases and at J to 6 bases, leaving 8 bases not matched to a gene. The CDR3 loop spans 15 amino acids. CDR3 amino acids: CASSTETGGDEKLFF. The CDR3, as DNA: TGTGCCAGCTCAACCGAAACAGGGGGTGATGAAAAACTGTTTTTT. The full variable domain, with the rest looked up from reference TRBV18 and TRBJ1-4, is NAGVMQNPRHLVRRRGQEARLRCSPMKGHSHVYWYRQLPEEGLKFMVYLQKENIIDESGMPKERFSAEFPKEGPSILRIQQVVRGDSAAYFCASSTETGGDEKLFFGSGTQLSVL.

The genes are TRBV18 and TRBJ1-1, with 10 bases matching TRBD1. CDR3 length: 14 amino acids. CDR1 KGHSH and CDR2 LQKENI come from the germline V gene. With 5 bases clipped from V and 5 bases from J, the junction kept 5 bases outside the gene matches. This CDR3 is CASSGQGEWTEAFF. The DNA for the CDR3 is TGTGCCAGCTCAGGACAGGGGGAGTGGACTGAAGCTTTCTTT.

The chain couples TRBV18 to TRBJ2-5, with D tentatively TRBD2 (5 bases). The germline V gene encodes CDR1 KGHSH and CDR2 LQKENI. The length of the CDR3 is 14 residues. V was clipped by 2 bases and J by 5 bases, with 12 bases between them. This CDR3 reads CASSPFHTGETQYF. In DNA, the CDR3 is TGTGCCAGCTCACCATTTCACACGGGGGAGACCCAGTACTTC. Drawing the rest from reference TRBV18 and TRBJ2-5, the complete variable domain is NAGVMQNPRHLVRRRGQEARLRCSPMKGHSHVYWYRQLPEEGLKFMVYLQKENIIDESGMPKERFSAEFPKEGPSILRIQQVVRGDSAAYFCASSPFHTGETQYFGPGTRLLVL.

The chain joins TRBV7-2 to TRBJ2-1; the D gene is possibly TRBD2 (5 bases). Germline CDR1 reads SGHTA; CDR2 reads FQGNSA. Deletions cut 4 bases from V and 7 bases from J, with 17 bases between. CDR3 length: 15 residues. The CDR3 is CASSSYSLDSNEQFF. In DNA, the CDR3 is TGTGCCAGCAGCTCATACTCACTAGATTCTAATGAGCAGTTCTTC.

The rearrangement uses TRBV19 and TRBJ2-5; D tentatively reads TRBD1 or TRBD2 (5 bases each). In germline, CDR1 is LNHDA, CDR2 SQIVND (reference sequence). V lost 4 bases, J lost 5 bases, and 14 bases lay in between. This CDR3 region has 14 residues. CDR3 residues: CASSRVGTIETQYF. DNA of the CDR3: TGTGCCAGTAGTAGGGTCGGGACCATCGAGACCCAGTACTTC. Full variable domain (missing parts from reference TRBV19 and TRBJ2-5): DGGITQSPKYLFRKEGQNVTLSCEQNLNHDAMYWYRQDPGQGLRLIYYSQIVNDFQKGDIAEGYSVSREKKESFPLTVTSAQKNPTAFYLCASSRVGTIETQYFGPGTRLLVL.

The chain couples TRBV10-3 to TRBJ2-7, with D unclear. This CDR3 spans 14 amino acids. CDR1 is ENHRY and CDR2 is SYGVKD in the germline V gene. V was shortened by 5 bases and J by 9 bases, with 20 bases between the two germline ends. The chain's CDR3 is CAISLSPTDLGQYF. The CDR3, as DNA: TGTGCCATCAGTTTGAGTCCTACCGACTTAGGGCAGTACTTC.

The chain employs TRBV5-1 and TRBJ2-5, with 13 positions matching TRBD2. The ends lost 4 bases at V and 4 bases at J; junction bases unmatched: 10. The germline CDR1 and CDR2 sequences are SGHRS and YFSETQ. The CDR3 loop spans 17 amino acids. The CDR3 nucleotides are TGCGCCAGCAGCACGCCCGGACTAGCGGGAGCTGGAGAGACCCAGTACTTC. Translating gives CASSTPGLAGAGETQYF.